This entry features one TCR beta chain sequence. Method: immunoSEQ multiplex PCR; TCRdb's copy keeps in-frame clones and lacks some. Among 85,000 to 100,000 clones, roughly 80% were seen once, and the ten largest hold nearly 9%. This entry comes from a study of blood T cell repertoires in COVID-19. The CDR3 is 18 amino acids. Per germline, CDR1 MDHEN and CDR2 SYDVKM. The V segment lost 6 bases and the J segment 0 bases; nucleotides outside the gene matches: 14. V is TRBV28 and J is TRBJ1-1; TRBD1 aligns across 9 bases. The sequenced material came from peripheral blood. The clonotype originates from a man aged 50-59 years who had recovered from COVID-19. CDR3: CASRQTGGWRSMNTEAFF. Written as DNA, the CDR3 is TGTGCCAGCAGACAAACAGGGGGCTGGCGCTCGATGAACACTGAAGCTTTCTTT.